This T cell receptor beta chain was found in a study of cytomegalovirus exposure and HLA in healthy donors. Findings of the study overall: In a later analysis, productive TCRs from donors in an Asian-associated ancestry cluster reportedly carried fewer N-insertions than the cohort mean.

Concerning this clone: Its antigen is still unknown.

The PCR had 60 Vbeta and 13 Jbeta primers. Measured with immunoSEQ multiplex PCR; TCRdb has only the in-frame clones, and not every one. The sample records around 140,000 clones, under 70% being singletons. The CDR3 has 14 amino acids. The germline V gene has CDR1 SGHTA and CDR2 FQGNSA. V lost 7 bases and J lost 4; bases outside the gene matches: 6. Sequenced sample: PBMCs. This receptor was taken from an older woman in good health and CMV-seronegative. The chain is built from TRBV7-2 and TRBJ2-7; 11 nucleotides align to TRBD2. The CDR3 bases are TGTGCCAGCACCATAGCGGGGGGGCCGTACGAGCAGTACTTC. Translating gives CASTIAGGPYEQYF.